Listed here is a single TCR beta chain. No antigen is known for it. cDNA came from roughly 0.53 to 1 ug RNA primed by random hexamers. TCRdb reprocessed the immunoSEQ multiplex PCR reads with MiXCR, giving one entry per CDR3 protein. Of a few hundred thousand distinct CDR3 sequences in the sample, more than 85% were seen once. Bulk CD8+ and CD4+ cells came from magnetic negative isolation; CD8+ TEMRA by FACS. The germline V gene has CDR1 SGDLS and CDR2 YYNGEE. The V and J ends lost 10 bases and 5 bases, in that order; junction bases with no gene match: 21. This CDR3 is built from 17 residues. The data stem from a study of CD8 T cells in Susac syndrome. Whole-study findings and limits: Regarding the TCR sequencing and HLA analysis, the study admitted that a relatively small number of individuals were involved.

Sample: CD8+ T cells from PBMCs. V is TRBV9 and J is TRBJ2-1, with 7 nucleotides matching TRBD2. The TCR originated in a human donor with multiple sclerosis. This CDR3 is CASNPGSGWGGDNEQFF. In DNA, the CDR3 is TGTGCCTCCAACCCAGGGAGCGGTTGGGGGGGGGACAATGAGCAGTTCTTC.